These T cell receptor beta chains were read from a single sample in a study of beta chain features in type 1 diabetes. Sequencing used immunoSEQ multiplex PCR; TCRdb keeps in-frame clones, though not all of them. The table shows over 25,000 clones, with 49% occurring only once. Sample: stem cell memory CD4+ T cells from blood. These receptors were collected from a man aged 30 to 39 with type 1 diabetes. CDR3s include the opening cysteine and the closing phenylalanine or tryptophan. Fields, in order: J gene, D gene, V gene, clone size, CDR3 DNA, CDR3 protein. A D gene is named only where the DNA matches it firmly. Clone size, where shown, is once, few, many, or a class for clones that have expanded.

j_gene: TRBJ2-2
d_gene: NA
v_gene: TRBV5-1
abundance: NA
CDR3nt: TGCGCCAGCAGCTTGAGCGTGCGGGGCATCGGCACCGGGGAGCTGTTTTTT
CDR3aa: CASSLSVRGIGTGELFF

j_gene: TRBJ2-5
d_gene: TRBD2
v_gene: TRBV30
abundance: few
CDR3nt: TGTGCCTGGACCCTAGCGGGGGGAAACCAAGAGACCCAGTACTTC
CDR3aa: CAWTLAGGNQETQYF

j_gene: TRBJ2-5
d_gene: NA
v_gene: TRBV2
abundance: NA
CDR3nt: TGTGCCAGCAGTGGAGTGGCAGGCCGCCAAGAGACCCAGTACTTC
CDR3aa: CASSGVAGRQETQYF

j_gene: TRBJ1-1
d_gene: NA
v_gene: TRBV30
abundance: once
CDR3nt: TGTGCCTGGAGCGGCTTTGAGGGGAACACTGAAGCTTTCTTT
CDR3aa: CAWSGFEGNTEAFF

j_gene: TRBJ1-4
d_gene: TRBD1
v_gene: TRBV19
abundance: NA
CDR3nt: TGTGCCAGTACCCGACAGGGTCCAGATGAAAAACTGTTTTTT
CDR3aa: CASTRQGPDEKLFF

j_gene: TRBJ2-4
d_gene: NA
v_gene: TRBV5-1
abundance: NA
CDR3nt: TGCGCCAGCAGCTTGACGGTAGCCAAAAACATTCAGTACTTC
CDR3aa: CASSLTVAKNIQYF

j_gene: TRBJ2-5
d_gene: NA
v_gene: TRBV5-1
abundance: NA
CDR3nt: TGCGCCAGCAGCGTTTTAGCGGTACAAGAGACCCAGTACTTC
CDR3aa: CASSVLAVQETQYF

j_gene: TRBJ2-5
d_gene: TRBD2
v_gene: TRBV11-2
abundance: NA
CDR3nt: TGTGCCAGCAGCCCGGGACTAGGGTCGTACTTC
CDR3aa: CASSPGLGSYF

j_gene: TRBJ2-1
d_gene: NA
v_gene: TRBV30
abundance: few
CDR3nt: TGTGCCTGGGGGGGCCCTTCCGACAATGAGCAGTTCTTC
CDR3aa: CAWGGPSDNEQFF

j_gene: TRBJ2-1
d_gene: NA
v_gene: TRBV10-2
abundance: NA
CDR3nt: TGCGCCAGCAGTGTTCCCCAGGGGTCCTACAATGAGCAGTTCTTC
CDR3aa: CASSVPQGSYNEQFF

j_gene: TRBJ2-7
d_gene: NA
v_gene: TRBV12-1
abundance: NA
CDR3nt: TGTGCCAGCAGCCCCAGGCGGGACGGGCCTTGTCCAATCGAGCAGTACTTC
CDR3aa: CASSPRRDGPCPIEQYF

j_gene: TRBJ2-3
d_gene: NA
v_gene: TRBV30
abundance: NA
CDR3nt: TGTGCCTGGAGTGCACCGGGACACAACACAGATACGCAGTATTTT
CDR3aa: CAWSAPGHNTDTQYF

j_gene: TRBJ2-2
d_gene: NA
v_gene: TRBV7-2
abundance: NA
CDR3nt: TGTGCCAGCAGCGCGTACACTACGAACACCGGGGAGCTGTTTTTT
CDR3aa: CASSAYTTNTGELFF

j_gene: TRBJ2-7
d_gene: TRBD1
v_gene: TRBV7-9
abundance: NA
CDR3nt: TGTGCCAGCAGCCCGAGAGGACAGGGTAGGGACGAGCAGTACTTC
CDR3aa: CASSPRGQGRDEQYF

j_gene: TRBJ2-1
d_gene: TRBD2
v_gene: TRBV10-1
abundance: NA
CDR3nt: TGCGCCAGCAGTGAGGGACTAGCGGCTCCCTACAATGAGCAGTTCTTC
CDR3aa: CASSEGLAAPYNEQFF

j_gene: TRBJ1-1
d_gene: NA
v_gene: TRBV7-2
abundance: NA
CDR3nt: TGTGCCAGCACCCGGGTGTACACTGAAGCTTTCTTT
CDR3aa: CASTRVYTEAFF

j_gene: TRBJ2-3
d_gene: TRBD2
v_gene: TRBV7-2
abundance: NA
CDR3nt: TGTGCCAGCAGCTCTTGGACTAGCGGGAGAGCTAGCACAGATACGCAGTATTTT
CDR3aa: CASSSWTSGRASTDTQYF

j_gene: TRBJ2-7
d_gene: TRBD2
v_gene: TRBV6-5
abundance: few
CDR3nt: TGTGCCAGCAGTTACAGGCGGGGGGGCGGAGGAGAGCAGTACTTC
CDR3aa: CASSYRRGGGGEQYF

j_gene: TRBJ2-5
d_gene: TRBD1
v_gene: TRBV19
abundance: NA
CDR3nt: TGTGCCAGTAGTATGGAAGGCAGGACAGGGTGGGAGACCCAGTACTTC
CDR3aa: CASSMEGRTGWETQYF

j_gene: TRBJ2-1
d_gene: NA
v_gene: TRBV29-1
abundance: NA
CDR3nt: TGCAGCGTTGAAACAGGGTATGAGCAGTTCTTC
CDR3aa: CSVETGYEQFF

j_gene: TRBJ2-2
d_gene: NA
v_gene: TRBV11-2
abundance: few
CDR3nt: TGTGCCAGCAGCTGGCGGCACCAGAACACCGGGGAGCTGTTTTTT
CDR3aa: CASSWRHQNTGELFF

j_gene: TRBJ1-4
d_gene: NA
v_gene: TRBV2
abundance: once
CDR3nt: TGTGCCAGCAGTGAAGGGGGGCCTTCGAATGAAAAACTGTTTTTT
CDR3aa: CASSEGGPSNEKLFF

j_gene: TRBJ1-2
d_gene: NA
v_gene: TRBV1
abundance: NA
CDR3nt: TGCACCAGCAGCAAAGACCGGGACAGGAGGCCGGTCTATGGCTACACCTTC
CDR3aa: CTSSKDRDRRPVYGYTF

j_gene: TRBJ2-5
d_gene: TRBD1
v_gene: TRBV6-1
abundance: once
CDR3nt: TGTGCCAGCGCAGACAGGGGGGAGACCCAGTACTTC
CDR3aa: CASADRGETQYF

j_gene: TRBJ2-7
d_gene: NA
v_gene: TRBV21-1
abundance: NA
CDR3nt: TGTGCCAGCGCACTACCCGCCGCAGTCTACGAGCAGTACTTC
CDR3aa: CASALPAAVYEQYF

j_gene: TRBJ2-5
d_gene: TRBD1
v_gene: TRBV19
abundance: NA
CDR3nt: TGTGCCAGTAGTATAATGGAGACAGGGAAAGAGACCCAGTACTTC
CDR3aa: CASSIMETGKETQYF

j_gene: TRBJ2-5
d_gene: TRBD2
v_gene: TRBV5-1
abundance: NA
CDR3nt: TGCGCCAGCAGCCACTTATCCTCCGGCGGGGGGGCTGAAGAGACCCAGTACTTC
CDR3aa: CASSHLSSGGGAEETQYF

j_gene: TRBJ1-2
d_gene: NA
v_gene: TRBV28
abundance: few
CDR3nt: TGTGCCAGCATTTCGGGGATGGAAGGCTACACCTTC
CDR3aa: CASISGMEGYTF

j_gene: TRBJ2-7
d_gene: TRBD1
v_gene: TRBV5-1
abundance: NA
CDR3nt: TGCGCCAGCAGCTTGGAGGGGGCGCGCGCCGAGCAGTACTTC
CDR3aa: CASSLEGARAEQYF

j_gene: TRBJ1-2
d_gene: TRBD1
v_gene: TRBV18
abundance: NA
CDR3nt: TGTGCCAGCTCACCTTCGGGACAGGATGGCTACACCTTC
CDR3aa: CASSPSGQDGYTF

j_gene: TRBJ2-2
d_gene: TRBD2
v_gene: TRBV18
abundance: NA
CDR3nt: TGTGCCAGCTCACCGAGACTAGCGGGAGGAACCACAAACACCGGGGAGCTGTTTTTT
CDR3aa: CASSPRLAGGTTNTGELFF

j_gene: TRBJ2-7
d_gene: TRBD2
v_gene: TRBV11-2
abundance: NA
CDR3nt: TGTGCCAGCAGCTCGGGACTAGCGGGAGCCGAGCAGTACTTC
CDR3aa: CASSSGLAGAEQYF

j_gene: TRBJ2-5
d_gene: TRBD1
v_gene: TRBV6-5
abundance: few
CDR3nt: TGTGCCACTTTGGGACAGGGGCAAGAGACCCAGTACTTC
CDR3aa: CATLGQGQETQYF

j_gene: TRBJ2-1
d_gene: NA
v_gene: TRBV5-4
abundance: NA
CDR3nt: TGTGCCAGCAGCCTGGCCTCAGCGGCGTACAATGAGCAGTTCTTC
CDR3aa: CASSLASAAYNEQFF

j_gene: TRBJ1-1
d_gene: NA
v_gene: TRBV23-1
abundance: few
CDR3nt: TGCGCCAGCAGTCATTCGACAGGCACTGAAGCTTTCTTT
CDR3aa: CASSHSTGTEAFF

j_gene: TRBJ1-4
d_gene: TRBD1
v_gene: TRBV4-2
abundance: NA
CDR3nt: TGTGCCAGCAGCCCCACCCGGACAGGGTCCTCAACTAATGAAAAACTGTTTTTT
CDR3aa: CASSPTRTGSSTNEKLFF

j_gene: TRBJ2-3
d_gene: TRBD2
v_gene: TRBV5-1
abundance: once
CDR3nt: TGCGCCAGCAGCTTTAGACTAGCGGGGGAGACCACAGATACGCAGTATTTT
CDR3aa: CASSFRLAGETTDTQYF

j_gene: TRBJ2-7
d_gene: TRBD1
v_gene: TRBV28
abundance: few
CDR3nt: TGTGCCAGCAGTCACGGACAGGGGATATACGAGCAGTACTTC
CDR3aa: CASSHGQGIYEQYF

j_gene: TRBJ1-1
d_gene: NA
v_gene: TRBV12-5
abundance: NA
CDR3nt: TGTGCTAGTGGTTTGGTACTAACCCGAAGCACTGAAGCTTTCTTT
CDR3aa: CASGLVLTRSTEAFF

j_gene: TRBJ1-2
d_gene: TRBD1
v_gene: TRBV2
abundance: NA
CDR3nt: TGTGCCAGCAGTGAAGCGCTTCGACAGGGACATGGCTACACCTTC
CDR3aa: CASSEALRQGHGYTF

j_gene: TRBJ2-6
d_gene: NA
v_gene: TRBV19
abundance: NA
CDR3nt: TGTGCCAGTCGGCAGGCGATTTCTGGGGCCAACGTCCTGACTTTC
CDR3aa: CASRQAISGANVLTF

j_gene: TRBJ2-2
d_gene: NA
v_gene: TRBV7-2
abundance: NA
CDR3nt: TGTGCCAGCAGCCCCCGGGCCGGGGAGCTGTTTTTT
CDR3aa: CASSPRAGELFF

j_gene: TRBJ2-1
d_gene: TRBD1
v_gene: TRBV7-2
abundance: NA
CDR3nt: TGTGCCAGCAGCTTATTCGAACAGGGGAATGAGCAGTTCTTC
CDR3aa: CASSLFEQGNEQFF

j_gene: TRBJ2-2
d_gene: NA
v_gene: TRBV27
abundance: few
CDR3nt: TGTGCCAGCAGTTTATCGAACAGTTTCACCGGGGAGCTGTTTTTT
CDR3aa: CASSLSNSFTGELFF

j_gene: TRBJ2-3
d_gene: TRBD2
v_gene: TRBV11-2
abundance: few
CDR3nt: TGTGCCAGCAGCCTGACTAGCGGGTCTAGCACAGATACGCAGTATTTT
CDR3aa: CASSLTSGSSTDTQYF

j_gene: TRBJ2-3
d_gene: NA
v_gene: TRBV9
abundance: few
CDR3nt: TGTGCCAGCAGGAGGGGGGATACGCAGTATTTT
CDR3aa: CASRRGDTQYF

j_gene: TRBJ1-1
d_gene: NA
v_gene: TRBV18
abundance: NA
CDR3nt: TGTGCCAGCTCACGACCGACAGAGAACACTGAAGCTTTCTTT
CDR3aa: CASSRPTENTEAFF